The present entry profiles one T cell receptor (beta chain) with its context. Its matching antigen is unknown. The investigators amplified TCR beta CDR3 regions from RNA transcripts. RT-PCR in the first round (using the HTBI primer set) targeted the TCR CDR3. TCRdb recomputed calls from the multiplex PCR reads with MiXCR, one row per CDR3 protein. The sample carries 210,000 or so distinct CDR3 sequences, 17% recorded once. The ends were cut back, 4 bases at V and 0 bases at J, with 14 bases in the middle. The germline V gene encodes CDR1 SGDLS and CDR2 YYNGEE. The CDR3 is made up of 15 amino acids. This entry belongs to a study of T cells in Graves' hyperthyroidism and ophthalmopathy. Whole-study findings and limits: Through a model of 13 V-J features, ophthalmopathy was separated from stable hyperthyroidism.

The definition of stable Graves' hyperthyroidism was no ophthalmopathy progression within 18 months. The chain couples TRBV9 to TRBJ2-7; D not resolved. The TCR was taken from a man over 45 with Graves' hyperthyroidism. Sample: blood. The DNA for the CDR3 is TGTGCCAGCAGCTCCAGCTTGGACGACTCCTACGAGCAGTACTTC. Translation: CASSSSLDDSYEQYF.